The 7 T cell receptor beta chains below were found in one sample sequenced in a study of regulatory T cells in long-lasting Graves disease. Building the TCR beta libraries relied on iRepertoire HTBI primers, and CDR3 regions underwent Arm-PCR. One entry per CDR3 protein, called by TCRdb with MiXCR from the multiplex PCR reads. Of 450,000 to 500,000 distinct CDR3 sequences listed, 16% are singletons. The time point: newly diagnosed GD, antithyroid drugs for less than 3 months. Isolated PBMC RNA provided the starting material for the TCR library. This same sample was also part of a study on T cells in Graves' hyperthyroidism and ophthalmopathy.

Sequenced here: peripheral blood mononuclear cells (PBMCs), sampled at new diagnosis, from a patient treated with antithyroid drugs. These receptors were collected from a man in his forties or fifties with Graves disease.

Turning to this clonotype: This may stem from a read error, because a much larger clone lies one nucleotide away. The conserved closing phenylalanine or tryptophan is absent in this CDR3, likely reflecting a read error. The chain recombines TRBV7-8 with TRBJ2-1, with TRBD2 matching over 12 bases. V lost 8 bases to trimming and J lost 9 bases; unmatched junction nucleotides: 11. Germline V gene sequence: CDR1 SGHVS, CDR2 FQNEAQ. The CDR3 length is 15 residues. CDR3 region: CASHGASGRAGEQFL. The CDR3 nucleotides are TGTGCCAGCCACGGGGCTAGCGGGAGGGCCGGTGAGCAGTTCCTC.

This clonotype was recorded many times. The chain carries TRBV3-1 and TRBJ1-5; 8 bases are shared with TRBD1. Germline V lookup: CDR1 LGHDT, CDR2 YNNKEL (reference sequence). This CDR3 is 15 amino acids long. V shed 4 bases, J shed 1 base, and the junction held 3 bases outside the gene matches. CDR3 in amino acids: CASSPGGESNQPQHF. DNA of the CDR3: TGTGCCAGCAGCCCAGGGGGCGAGAGCAATCAGCCCCAGCATTTT. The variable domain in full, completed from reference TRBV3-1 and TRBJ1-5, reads DTAVSQTPKYLVTQMGNDKSIKCEQNLGHDTMYWYKQDSKKFLKIMFSYNNKELIINETVPNRFSPKSPDKAHLNLHINSLELGDSAVYFCASSPGGESNQPQHFGDGTRLSIL.

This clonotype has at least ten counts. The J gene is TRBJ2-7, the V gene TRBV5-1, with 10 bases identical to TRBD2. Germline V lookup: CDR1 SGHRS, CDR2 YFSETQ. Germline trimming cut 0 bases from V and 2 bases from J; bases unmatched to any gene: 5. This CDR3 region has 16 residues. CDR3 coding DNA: TGCGCCAGCAGCTTGGCCCTAGGACTAGCGGCCTACGAGCAGTACTTC. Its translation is CASSLALGLAAYEQYF. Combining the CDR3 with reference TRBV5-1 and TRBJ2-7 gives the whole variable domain KAGVTQTPRYLIKTRGQQVTLSCSPISGHRSVSWYQQTPGQGLQFLFEYFSETQRNKGNFPGRFSGRQFSNSRSEMNVSTLELGDSALYLCASSLALGLAAYEQYFGPGTRLTVT.

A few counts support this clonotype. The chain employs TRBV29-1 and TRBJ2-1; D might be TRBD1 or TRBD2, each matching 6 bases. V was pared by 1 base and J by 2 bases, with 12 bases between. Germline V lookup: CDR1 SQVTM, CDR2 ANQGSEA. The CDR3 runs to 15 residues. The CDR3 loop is CSVEAGGRAYNEQFF. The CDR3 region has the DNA TGCAGCGTTGAAGCCGGGGGCAGGGCCTACAATGAGCAGTTCTTC.

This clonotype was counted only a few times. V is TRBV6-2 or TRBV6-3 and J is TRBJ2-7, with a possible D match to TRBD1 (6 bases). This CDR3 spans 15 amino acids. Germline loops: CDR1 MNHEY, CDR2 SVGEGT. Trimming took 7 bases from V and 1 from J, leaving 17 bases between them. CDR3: CASTDRFGQSYEQYF. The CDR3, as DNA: TGTGCCAGCACCGATAGATTTGGACAGTCCTACGAGCAGTACTTC.

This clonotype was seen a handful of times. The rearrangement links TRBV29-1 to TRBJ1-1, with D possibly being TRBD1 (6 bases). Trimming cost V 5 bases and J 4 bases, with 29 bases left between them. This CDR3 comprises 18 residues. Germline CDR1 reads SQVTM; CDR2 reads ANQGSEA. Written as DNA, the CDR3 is TGCAGCGTTCGCACCCTTGGGGGCTCCGGGTACCTGGGCACTGAAGCTTTCTTT. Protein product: CSVRTLGGSGYLGTEAFF. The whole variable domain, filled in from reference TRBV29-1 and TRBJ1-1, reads SAVISQKPSRDICQRGTSLTIQCQVDSQVTMMFWYRQQPGQSLTLIATANQGSEATYESGFVIDKFPISRPNLTFSTLTVSNMSPEDSSIYLCSVRTLGGSGYLGTEAFFGQGTRLTVV.

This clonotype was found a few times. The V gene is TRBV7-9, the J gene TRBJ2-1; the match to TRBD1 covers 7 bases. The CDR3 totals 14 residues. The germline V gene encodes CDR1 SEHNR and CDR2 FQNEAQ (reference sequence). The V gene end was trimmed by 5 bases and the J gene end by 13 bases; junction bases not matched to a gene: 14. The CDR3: CASSPLGQVLAQFF. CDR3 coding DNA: TGTGCCAGCAGCCCCCTAGGACAGGTTCTAGCCCAGTTCTTC.